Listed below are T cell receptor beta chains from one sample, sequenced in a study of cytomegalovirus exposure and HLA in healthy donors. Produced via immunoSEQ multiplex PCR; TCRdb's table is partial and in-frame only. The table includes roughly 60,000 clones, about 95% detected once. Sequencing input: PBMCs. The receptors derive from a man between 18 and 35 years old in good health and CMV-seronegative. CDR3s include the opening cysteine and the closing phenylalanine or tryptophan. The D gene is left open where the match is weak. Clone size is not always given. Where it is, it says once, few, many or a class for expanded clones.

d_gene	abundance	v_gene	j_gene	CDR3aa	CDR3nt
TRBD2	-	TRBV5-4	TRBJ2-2	CASSLGLAGGNTGELFF	TGTGCCAGCAGCTTAGGACTAGCGGGAGGCAACACCGGGGAGCTGTTTTTT
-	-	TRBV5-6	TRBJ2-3	CASSLDPSDTQYF	TGTGCCAGCAGCTTGGATCCTTCAGATACGCAGTATTTT
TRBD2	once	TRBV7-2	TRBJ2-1	CASSHPLAGVSNEQFF	TGTGCCAGCAGCCACCCACTAGCGGGAGTATCCAATGAGCAGTTCTTC
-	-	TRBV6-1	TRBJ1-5	CATVGQFNQPQHF	TGTGCCACCGTAGGACAGTTCAATCAGCCCCAGCATTTT
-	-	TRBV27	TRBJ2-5	CASSLQEGYQETQYF	TGTGCCAGCAGTCTACAGGAGGGGTACCAAGAGACCCAGTACTTC
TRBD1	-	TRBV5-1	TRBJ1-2	CASSSNGQGNYGYTF	TGCGCCAGCAGCTCCAACGGACAGGGTAACTATGGCTACACCTTC
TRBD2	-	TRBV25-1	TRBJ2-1	CASSAPEAGGANEQFF	TGTGCCAGCAGTGCCCCCGAAGCGGGAGGGGCCAATGAGCAGTTCTTC
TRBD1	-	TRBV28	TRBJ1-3	CASSLLGAGGISGNTIYF	TGTGCCAGCAGTTTATTAGGGGCAGGGGGCATCTCTGGAAACACCATATATTTT
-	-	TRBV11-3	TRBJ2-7	CASSLDPGAVYEQYF	TGTGCCAGCAGCTTAGATCCAGGGGCCGTCTACGAGCAGTACTTC
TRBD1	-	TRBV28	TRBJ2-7	CASTLGQGQQYF	TGTGCCAGCACCCTTGGACAGGGGCAGCAGTACTTC
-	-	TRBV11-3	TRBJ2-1	CASSPQANEQFF	TGTGCCAGCAGCCCCCAAGCGAATGAGCAGTTCTTC
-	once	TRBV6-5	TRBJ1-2	CASSYLDDPYGYTF	TGTGCCAGCAGTTACCTAGACGACCCCTATGGCTACACCTTC
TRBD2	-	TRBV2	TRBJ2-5	CASRPPGRENQETQYF	TGTGCCAGCAGACCACCGGGGCGGGAGAACCAAGAGACCCAGTACTTC
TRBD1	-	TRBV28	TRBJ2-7	CASSLSQGALHEQYF	TGTGCCAGCAGTTTATCGCAGGGGGCGTTACACGAGCAGTACTTC
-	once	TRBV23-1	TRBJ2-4	CASPPRFGEGRAKNIQYF	TGCGCCAGCCCTCCGCGTTTCGGGGAAGGACGGGCCAAAAACATTCAGTACTTC
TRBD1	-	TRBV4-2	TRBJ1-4	CASSQAKGAAEKLFF	TGTGCCAGCAGCCAAGCGAAGGGGGCGGCTGAAAAACTGTTTTTT
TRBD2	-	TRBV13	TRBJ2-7	CASSLLSPAGGDEQYF	TGTGCCAGCAGCTTACTATCCCCAGCGGGAGGCGACGAGCAGTACTTC
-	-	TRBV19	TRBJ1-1	CASSIGAANTEAFF	TGTGCCAGTAGTATTGGGGCCGCGAACACTGAAGCTTTCTTT
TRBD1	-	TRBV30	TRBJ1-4	CAGGTGLATNEKLFF	TGTGCCGGGGGGACAGGGCTTGCAACTAATGAAAAACTGTTTTTT
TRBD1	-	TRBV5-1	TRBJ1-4	CASSRLTGHNEKLFF	TGCGCCAGCAGCCGTCTGACAGGGCACAATGAAAAACTGTTTTTT
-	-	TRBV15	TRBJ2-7	CATSSLSGGMRYEQYF	TGTGCCACCAGCAGTCTTAGCGGCGGGATGAGATACGAGCAGTACTTC
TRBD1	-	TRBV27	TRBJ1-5	CASSLGTGSQPQHF	TGTGCCAGCAGTTTAGGGACAGGAAGCCAGCCCCAGCATTTT
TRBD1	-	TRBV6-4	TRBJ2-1	CASSAEPGQGAYEQFF	TGTGCCAGCAGTGCTGAACCGGGACAGGGGGCGTATGAGCAGTTCTTC
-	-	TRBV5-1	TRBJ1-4	CASSLWDKKRGLFF	TGCGCCAGCAGCTTGTGGGACAAAAAAAGGGGACTGTTTTTT
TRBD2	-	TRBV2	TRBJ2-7	CAGGTSGRGEQYF	TGTGCCGGGGGGACTAGCGGGAGGGGCGAGCAGTACTTC
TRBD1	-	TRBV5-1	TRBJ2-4	CASSLPGGVGKNIQYF	TGCGCCAGCAGCTTGCCAGGGGGTGTAGGCAAAAACATTCAGTACTTC
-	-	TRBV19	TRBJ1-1	CASSIGGNTEAFF	TGTGCCAGTAGTATCGGCGGGAACACTGAAGCTTTCTTT
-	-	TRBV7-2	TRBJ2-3	CASSGGGGTPSTDTQYF	TGTGCCAGCAGTGGGGGGGGCGGAACCCCTAGCACAGATACGCAGTATTTT